Listed below are T cell receptor beta chains from one sample, sequenced in a study of T cell responses to AZD1222 COVID-19 vaccine. Profiled with immunoSEQ multiplex PCR; TCRdb holds only in-frame clones, not every one. The sample records 80,000 to 95,000 clones, roughly 94% being singletons. This specimen was peripheral blood, taken on day 0 of AZD1222 vaccination. The receptors come from an adult in good health. The CDR3 runs from the conserved cysteine through the conserved F or W. Fields, in order: V gene, clone size, J gene, D gene, CDR3 protein, CDR3 DNA. The D gene is left open where the match is weak. Size values are once, few and many counts, or a class for expanded clones, and some rows have none.

>TRBV6-1|NA|TRBJ1-5|TRBD1
CASSGRQGRNLGNQPQHF
TGTGCCAGCAGTGGTAGACAGGGCCGGAATTTGGGCAATCAGCCCCAGCATTTT
>TRBV4-3|NA|TRBJ2-1|TRBD2
CASSQGFLAGMNNEQFF
TGCGCCAGCAGCCAAGGATTTTTAGCGGGGATGAACAATGAGCAGTTCTTC
>TRBV7-9|NA|TRBJ2-4|NA
CASEQGAKNIQYF
TGTGCCAGCGAGCAGGGGGCCAAAAACATTCAGTACTTC
>TRBV6-5|once|TRBJ2-2|NA
CASSYRDTGELFF
TGTGCCAGCAGTTACAGGGACACCGGGGAGCTGTTTTTT
>TRBV5-4|NA|TRBJ1-2|TRBD1
CASSSVPQGGNYTF
TGTGCCAGCAGCTCGGTTCCCCAGGGGGGGAATTACACCTTC
>TRBV6-2/TRBV6-3|NA|TRBJ2-3|NA
CASRPSWNTDTQYF
TGTGCCAGCAGACCTTCGTGGAACACAGATACGCAGTATTTT
>TRBV6-1|NA|TRBJ1-5|NA
CASSENGNQPQHF
TGTGCCAGCAGTGAAAACGGCAATCAGCCCCAGCATTTT
>TRBV28|NA|TRBJ1-5|TRBD1
CASSVRTGFNQPQHF
TGTGCCAGCAGTGTCCGGACAGGGTTCAATCAGCCCCAGCATTTT
>TRBV4-1|once|TRBJ2-2|TRBD2
CASSQGSLAGWTGELFF
TGCGCCAGCAGCCAAGGTTCACTAGCGGGATGGACCGGGGAGCTGTTTTTT
>TRBV5-1|NA|TRBJ1-5|NA
CASSLGGSNQPQHF
TGCGCCAGCAGCTTGGGGGGGAGCAATCAGCCCCAGCATTTT
>TRBV5-1|NA|TRBJ2-1|TRBD2
CASSLGTSAYNEQFF
TGCGCCAGCAGCCTGGGGACTAGCGCCTACAATGAGCAGTTCTTC
>TRBV6-5|few|TRBJ1-2|NA
CASSYWQGYGYTF
TGTGCCAGCAGTTACTGGCAGGGGTATGGCTACACCTTC
>TRBV10-3|NA|TRBJ2-3|NA
CAIKGIGGTDTQYF
TGTGCCATCAAGGGAATAGGGGGGACAGATACGCAGTATTTT
>TRBV4-1|NA|TRBJ1-2|NA
CASSRGYMGYTF
TGCGCCAGCAGCCGGGGATATATGGGCTACACCTTC
>TRBV5-4|NA|TRBJ1-3|NA
CASSIGDSGNTIYF
TGTGCCAGCTCGATCGGGGACTCTGGAAACACCATATATTTT
>TRBV6-5|NA|TRBJ2-2|NA
CASSSGTTNTGELFF
TGTGCCAGCAGTTCCGGGACAACGAACACCGGGGAGCTGTTTTTT
>TRBV7-2|NA|TRBJ2-7|NA
CASSSPLSYEQYF
TGTGCCAGCAGCTCACCTCTCTCCTACGAGCAGTACTTC
>TRBV10-3|NA|TRBJ2-2|TRBD1
CATGSGTGEGELFF
TGTGCCACCGGTTCCGGGACAGGTGAAGGGGAGCTGTTTTTT
>TRBV5-1|NA|TRBJ1-1|NA
CASSLLEGTEAFF
TGCGCCAGCAGCTTGTTGGAGGGGACTGAAGCTTTCTTT
>TRBV11-2|NA|TRBJ1-2|NA
CASSFSSNHGYTF
TGTGCCAGCAGCTTCTCCAGTAACCATGGCTACACCTTC
>TRBV24-1|NA|TRBJ2-5|TRBD2
CATSDNAWTSGRAGETQYF
TGTGCCACCAGTGATAACGCTTGGACTAGCGGGAGGGCCGGGGAGACCCAGTACTTC
>TRBV7-8|NA|TRBJ2-3|NA
CASSLIVGALTDTQYF
TGTGCCAGCAGCTTAATTGTGGGAGCTCTTACAGATACGCAGTATTTT
>TRBV7-2|NA|TRBJ2-7|TRBD1
CASSDGQGDSYEQYF
TGTGCCAGCAGCGACGGACAGGGGGACTCCTACGAGCAGTACTTC
>TRBV2|NA|TRBJ2-7|NA
CAIIKRQDEQYF
TGTGCCATCATTAAGCGGCAGGACGAGCAGTACTTC
>TRBV7-2|NA|TRBJ1-2|NA
CASSLSYEDYGYTF
TGTGCCAGCAGCTTATCCTACGAGGACTATGGCTACACCTTC
>TRBV19|NA|TRBJ1-5|NA
CASSYTGGNQPQHF
TGTGCCAGTAGTTATACGGGGGGCAATCAGCCCCAGCATTTT
>TRBV19|NA|TRBJ2-1|TRBD2
CASSPPPLAGFSPYNEQFF
TGTGCCAGTAGTCCCCCTCCGCTAGCGGGATTCTCGCCCTACAATGAGCAGTTCTTC
>TRBV7-9|NA|TRBJ2-5|TRBD2
CASSARTSGETQYF
TGTGCCAGCAGCGCAAGGACTAGCGGAGAGACCCAGTACTTC
>TRBV18|NA|TRBJ2-7|TRBD1
CASSPRRTGGAYEQYF
TGTGCCAGCTCACCCCGCAGGACAGGGGGCGCGTACGAGCAGTACTTC
>TRBV18|once|TRBJ2-7|TRBD2
CASSGTSEVSYEQYF
TGTGCCAGCTCGGGGACTAGCGAAGTCTCCTACGAGCAGTACTTC
>TRBV6-5|NA|TRBJ1-1|TRBD1
CASSTSAGGNTEAFF
TGTGCCAGCAGCACGTCGGCAGGGGGGAACACTGAAGCTTTCTTT
>TRBV28|NA|TRBJ2-1|NA
CASGEMLVAREQFF
TGTGCCAGCGGGGAGATGTTAGTCGCGCGTGAGCAGTTCTTC
>TRBV5-1|NA|TRBJ2-7|TRBD1
CASSHGTGPYEQYF
TGCGCCAGCAGCCACGGGACAGGACCGTACGAGCAGTACTTC
>TRBV28|NA|TRBJ1-5|NA
CAARGSQNQPQHF
TGTGCCGCGCGAGGGAGTCAAAATCAGCCCCAGCATTTT
>TRBV12-5|NA|TRBJ2-5|TRBD2
CASGTLAGEAWGTQYF
TGTGCTAGTGGTACCTTAGCGGGAGAGGCGTGGGGGACCCAGTACTTC
>TRBV25-1|NA|TRBJ1-2|NA
CASSEGTDYGYTF
TGTGCCAGCAGTGAAGGGACTGACTATGGCTACACCTTC
>TRBV5-1|NA|TRBJ2-1|NA
CASSLDSYNEQFF
TGCGCCAGCAGCTTGGACAGTTACAATGAGCAGTTCTTC
>TRBV9|NA|TRBJ2-2|NA
CASTLAVGTGELFF
TGTGCCAGCACCTTAGCGGTTGGCACCGGGGAGCTGTTTTTT